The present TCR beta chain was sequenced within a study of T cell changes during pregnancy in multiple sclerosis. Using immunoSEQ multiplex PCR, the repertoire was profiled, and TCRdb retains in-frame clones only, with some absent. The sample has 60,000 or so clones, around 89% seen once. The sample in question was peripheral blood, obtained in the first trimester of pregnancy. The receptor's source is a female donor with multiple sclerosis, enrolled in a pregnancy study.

CDR3 DNA: TGTGCCAGTAGCGACTTATCACTCAAGTTCTTC. Translated: CASSDLSLKFF. The chain has TRBV19 and TRBJ2-1; D gene unclear. From germline, CDR1 is LNHDA and CDR2 SQIVND (reference sequence). The CDR3 runs 11 residues. V shed 6 bases and J shed 14 bases, with 14 bases lying between them.